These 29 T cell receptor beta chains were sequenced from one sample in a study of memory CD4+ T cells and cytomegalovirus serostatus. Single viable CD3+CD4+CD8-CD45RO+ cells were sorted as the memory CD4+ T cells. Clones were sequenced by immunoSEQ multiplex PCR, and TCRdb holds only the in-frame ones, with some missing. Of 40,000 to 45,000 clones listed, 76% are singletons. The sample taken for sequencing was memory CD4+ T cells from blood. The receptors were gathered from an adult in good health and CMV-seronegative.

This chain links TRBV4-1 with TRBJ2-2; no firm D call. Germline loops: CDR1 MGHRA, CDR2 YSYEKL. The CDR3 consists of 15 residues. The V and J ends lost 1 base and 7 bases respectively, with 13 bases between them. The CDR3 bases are TGCGCCAGCAGCCAAGTAGGCCTCCGCGTCGGGGAGCTGTTTTTT. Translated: CASSQVGLRVGELFF.

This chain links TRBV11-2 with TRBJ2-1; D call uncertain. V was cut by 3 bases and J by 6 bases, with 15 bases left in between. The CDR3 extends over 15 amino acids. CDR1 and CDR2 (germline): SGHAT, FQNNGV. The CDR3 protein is CASSFQPGPLNEQFF. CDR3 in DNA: TGTGCCAGCAGCTTCCAACCCGGGCCGCTCAATGAGCAGTTCTTC.

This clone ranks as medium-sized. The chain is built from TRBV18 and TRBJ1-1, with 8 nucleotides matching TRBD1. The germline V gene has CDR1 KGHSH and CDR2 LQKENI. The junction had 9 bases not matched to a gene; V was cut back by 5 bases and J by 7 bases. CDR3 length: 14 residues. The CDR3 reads CASSKTGQGGEAFF. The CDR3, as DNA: TGTGCCAGCTCAAAAACTGGACAGGGTGGTGAAGCTTTCTTT. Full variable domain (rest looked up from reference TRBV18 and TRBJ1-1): NAGVMQNPRHLVRRRGQEARLRCSPMKGHSHVYWYRQLPEEGLKFMVYLQKENIIDESGMPKERFSAEFPKEGPSILRIQQVVRGDSAAYFCASSKTGQGGEAFFGQGTRLTVV.

CDR3: CSVLRQSAQYF. CDR3 coding DNA: TGCAGCGTTTTGAGACAGTCAGCGCAGTACTTC. V usage is TRBV29-1 and J usage is TRBJ2-7; D may be TRBD1 (5 bases). The CDR3 loop spans 11 amino acids. Per germline, CDR1 SQVTM and CDR2 ANQGSEA. The V end was cut by 5 bases, the J end by 9 bases, with 14 bases between.

The CDR3 DNA follows: TGTGCCAGCAGTTTAATGGGACTAGGGTACACCGGGGAGCTGTTTTTT. Translated: CASSLMGLGYTGELFF. The chain has TRBV27 and TRBJ2-2; TRBD2 aligns across 8 bases. This CDR3 spans 16 amino acids. V lost 2 bases to trimming and J lost 3 bases; unmatched junction nucleotides: 5. Germline V gene sequence: CDR1 MNHEY, CDR2 SMNVEV (reference sequence).

The CDR3, as DNA: TGTGCCAGCAGCCCGAGCGGGGGGCCGTACAATGAGCAGTTCTTC. Translating gives CASSPSGGPYNEQFF. The genes are TRBV7-9 and TRBJ2-1; TRBD2 matches at 9 bases. CDR1 and CDR2 from the germline V gene are SEHNR and FQNEAQ (reference sequence). J lost 4 bases, V lost 5 bases, and 6 bases had no gene match. The CDR3 runs 15 residues.

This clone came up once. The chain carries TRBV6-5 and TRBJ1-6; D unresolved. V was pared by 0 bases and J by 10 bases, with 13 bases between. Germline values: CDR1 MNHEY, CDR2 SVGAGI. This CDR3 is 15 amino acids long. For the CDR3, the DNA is TGTGCCAGCAGTTACTCGCTAGGTTTCGGATCACCCCTCCACTTT. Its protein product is CASSYSLGFGSPLHF.

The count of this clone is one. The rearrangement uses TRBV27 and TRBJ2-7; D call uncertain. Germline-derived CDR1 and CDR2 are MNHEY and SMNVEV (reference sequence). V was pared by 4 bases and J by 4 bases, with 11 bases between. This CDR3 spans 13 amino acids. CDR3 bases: TGTGCCAGCAGTTACGCTGCCTATTACGAGCAGTACTTC. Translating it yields CASSYAAYYEQYF.

This CDR3 reads CASSSRNTDTQYF. The CDR3 DNA follows: TGTGCCAGCAGCTCGCGGAACACAGATACGCAGTATTTT. The chain has TRBV5-6 and TRBJ2-3, with D uncertain. The CDR3 extends over 13 amino acids. CDR1 and CDR2 (germline): SGHDT, YYEEEE. Trimming left V 3 bases short and J 2 bases short, with 7 bases between.

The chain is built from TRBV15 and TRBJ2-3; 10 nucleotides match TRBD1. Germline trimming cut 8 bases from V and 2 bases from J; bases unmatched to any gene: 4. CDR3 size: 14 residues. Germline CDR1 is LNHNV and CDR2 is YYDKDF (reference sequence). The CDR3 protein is CATRQGAATDTQYF. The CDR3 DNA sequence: TGTGCCACCCGACAGGGGGCGGCCACAGATACGCAGTATTTT.

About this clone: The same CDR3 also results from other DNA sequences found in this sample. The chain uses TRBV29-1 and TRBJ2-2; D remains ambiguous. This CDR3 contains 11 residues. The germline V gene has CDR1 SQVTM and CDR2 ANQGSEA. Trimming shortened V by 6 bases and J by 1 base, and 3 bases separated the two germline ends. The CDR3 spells CSVKNTGELFF. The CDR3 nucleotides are TGCAGCGTCAAGAACACCGGGGAGCTGTTTTTT.

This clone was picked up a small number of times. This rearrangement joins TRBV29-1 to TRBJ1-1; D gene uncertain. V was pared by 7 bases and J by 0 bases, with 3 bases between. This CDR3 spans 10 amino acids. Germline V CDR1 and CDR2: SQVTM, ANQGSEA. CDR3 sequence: CSGLNTEAFF. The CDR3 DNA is TGCAGCGGGTTGAACACTGAAGCTTTCTTT.

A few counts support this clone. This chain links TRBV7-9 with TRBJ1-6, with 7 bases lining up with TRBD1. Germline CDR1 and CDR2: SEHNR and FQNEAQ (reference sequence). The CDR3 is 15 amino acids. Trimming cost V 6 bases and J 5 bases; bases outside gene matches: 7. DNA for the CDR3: TGTGCCAGCAGTCGGACCGGGACAGATAATTCACCCCTCCACTTT. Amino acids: CASSRTGTDNSPLHF. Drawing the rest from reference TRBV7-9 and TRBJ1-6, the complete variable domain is DTGVSQNPRHKITKRGQNVTFRCDPISEHNRLYWYRQTLGQGPEFLTYFQNEAQLEKSRLLSDRFSAERPKGSFSTLEIQRTEQGDSAMYLCASSRTGTDNSPLHFGNGTRLTVT.

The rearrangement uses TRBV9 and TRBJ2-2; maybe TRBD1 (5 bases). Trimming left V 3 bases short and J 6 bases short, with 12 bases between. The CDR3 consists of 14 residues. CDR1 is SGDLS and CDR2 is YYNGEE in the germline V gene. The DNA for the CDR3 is TGTGCCAGCAGCGCCGGCCCAGGGTCCGGGGAGCTGTTTTTT. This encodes CASSAGPGSGELFF.

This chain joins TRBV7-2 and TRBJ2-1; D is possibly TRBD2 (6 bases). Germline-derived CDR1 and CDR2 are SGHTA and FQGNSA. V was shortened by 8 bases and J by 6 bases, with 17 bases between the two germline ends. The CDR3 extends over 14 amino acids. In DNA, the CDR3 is TGTGCCAGCTCTAGGGAGGCCCGGCGCAATGAGCAGTTCTTC. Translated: CASSREARRNEQFF.

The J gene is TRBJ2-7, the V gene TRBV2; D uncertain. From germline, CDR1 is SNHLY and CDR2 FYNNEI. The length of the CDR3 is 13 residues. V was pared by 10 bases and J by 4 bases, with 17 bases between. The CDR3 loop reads CATGNPAPYEQYF. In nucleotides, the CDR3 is TGTGCCACTGGGAATCCTGCTCCTTACGAGCAGTACTTC.

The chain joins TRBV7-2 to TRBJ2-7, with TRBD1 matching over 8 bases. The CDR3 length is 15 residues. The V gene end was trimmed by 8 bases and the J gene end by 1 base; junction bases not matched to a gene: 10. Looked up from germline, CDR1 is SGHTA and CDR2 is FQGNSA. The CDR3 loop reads CASCKTTGASYEQYF. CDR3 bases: TGTGCCAGCTGTAAAACGACAGGGGCGTCCTACGAGCAGTACTTC.

DNA for the CDR3: TGCGCCAGCAGCCCAGGCCGGTTAGGACAGAGCAATCAGCCCCAGCATTTT. It encodes CASSPGRLGQSNQPQHF. The chain combines TRBV4-1 with TRBJ1-5; perhaps TRBD1 as D (6 bases). V shed 4 bases and J shed 1 base, with 17 bases lying between them. The CDR3 extends over 17 amino acids. Germline V CDR1 and CDR2: MGHRA, YSYEKL.

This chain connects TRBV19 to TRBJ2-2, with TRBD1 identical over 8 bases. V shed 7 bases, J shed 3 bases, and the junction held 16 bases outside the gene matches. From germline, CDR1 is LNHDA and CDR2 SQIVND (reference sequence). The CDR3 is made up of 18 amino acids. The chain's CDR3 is CASTLDRGISFDTGELFF. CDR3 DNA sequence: TGTGCCAGTACCCTTGACAGGGGTATTTCGTTCGACACCGGGGAGCTGTTTTTT.

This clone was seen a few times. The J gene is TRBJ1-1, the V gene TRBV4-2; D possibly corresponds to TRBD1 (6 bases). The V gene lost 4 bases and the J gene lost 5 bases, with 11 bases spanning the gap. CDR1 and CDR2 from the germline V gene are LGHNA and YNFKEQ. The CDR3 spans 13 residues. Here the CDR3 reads CASSRTGFTEAFF. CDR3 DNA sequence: TGTGCCAGCAGCCGTACAGGGTTTACTGAAGCTTTCTTT.

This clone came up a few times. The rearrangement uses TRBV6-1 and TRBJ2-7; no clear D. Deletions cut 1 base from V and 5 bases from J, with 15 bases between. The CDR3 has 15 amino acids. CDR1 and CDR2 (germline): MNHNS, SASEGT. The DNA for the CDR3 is TGTGCCAGCAGTGAAGTCCCTAGGTTAGGCAACGAGCAGTACTTC. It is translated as CASSEVPRLGNEQYF.

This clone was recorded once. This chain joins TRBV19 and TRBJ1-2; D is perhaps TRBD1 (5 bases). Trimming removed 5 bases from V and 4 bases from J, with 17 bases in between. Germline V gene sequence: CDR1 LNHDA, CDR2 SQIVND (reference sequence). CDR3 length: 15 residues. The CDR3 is CASSPPGRLGYGYTF. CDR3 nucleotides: TGTGCCAGTAGTCCCCCAGGGCGTCTAGGCTATGGCTACACCTTC.

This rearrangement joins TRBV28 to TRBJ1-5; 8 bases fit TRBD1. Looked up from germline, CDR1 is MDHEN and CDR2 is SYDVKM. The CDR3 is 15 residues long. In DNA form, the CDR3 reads TGTGCGGGCCCGGGACAGGTCAATAGCAATCAGCCCCAGCATTTT. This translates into CAGPGQVNSNQPQHF.

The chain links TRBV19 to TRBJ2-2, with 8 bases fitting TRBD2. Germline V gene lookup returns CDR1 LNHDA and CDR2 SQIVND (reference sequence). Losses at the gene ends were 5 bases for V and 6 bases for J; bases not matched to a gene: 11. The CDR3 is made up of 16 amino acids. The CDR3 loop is CASSSPGGVRAGELFF. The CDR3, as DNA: TGTGCCAGTAGTTCCCCGGGGGGGGTACGGGCCGGGGAGCTGTTTTTT.

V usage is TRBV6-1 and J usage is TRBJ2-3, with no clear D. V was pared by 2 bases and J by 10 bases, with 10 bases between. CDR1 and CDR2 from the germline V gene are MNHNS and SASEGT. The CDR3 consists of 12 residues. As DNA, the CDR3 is TGTGCCAGCAGTGAAAACGGTATTGCGCAGTATTTT. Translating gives CASSENGIAQYF.

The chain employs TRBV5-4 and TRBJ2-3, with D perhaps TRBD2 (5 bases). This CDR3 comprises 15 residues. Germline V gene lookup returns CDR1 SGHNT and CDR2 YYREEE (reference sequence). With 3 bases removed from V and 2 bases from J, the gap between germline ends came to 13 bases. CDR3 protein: CASSWETHSTDTQYF. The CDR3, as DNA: TGTGCCAGCAGCTGGGAGACACACTCCACAGATACGCAGTATTTT.

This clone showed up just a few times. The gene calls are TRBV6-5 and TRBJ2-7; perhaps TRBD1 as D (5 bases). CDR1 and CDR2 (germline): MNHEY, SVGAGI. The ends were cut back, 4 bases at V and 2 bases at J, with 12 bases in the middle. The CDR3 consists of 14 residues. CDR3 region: CASSLTVTPYEQYF. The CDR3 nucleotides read TGTGCCAGCAGTTTGACAGTGACACCCTACGAGCAGTACTTC.

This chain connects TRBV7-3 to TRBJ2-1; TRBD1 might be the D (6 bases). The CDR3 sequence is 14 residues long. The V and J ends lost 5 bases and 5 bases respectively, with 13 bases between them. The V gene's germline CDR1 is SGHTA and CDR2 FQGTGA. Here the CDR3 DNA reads TGTGCCAGCAGCCCCTCGGACAGACACAATGAGCAGTTCTTC. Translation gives CASSPSDRHNEQFF.

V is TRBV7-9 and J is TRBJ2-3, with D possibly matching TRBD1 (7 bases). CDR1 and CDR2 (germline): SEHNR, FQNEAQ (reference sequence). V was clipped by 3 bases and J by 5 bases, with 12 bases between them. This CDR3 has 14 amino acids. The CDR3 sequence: CASSFGQGGDTQYF. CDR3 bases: TGTGCCAGCAGCTTCGGGCAGGGGGGAGATACGCAGTATTTT. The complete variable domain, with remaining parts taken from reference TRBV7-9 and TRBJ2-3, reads DTGVSQNPRHKITKRGQNVTFRCDPISEHNRLYWYRQTLGQGPEFLTYFQNEAQLEKSRLLSDRFSAERPKGSFSTLEIQRTEQGDSAMYLCASSFGQGGDTQYFGPGTRLTVL.